These 15 T cell receptor beta chains came from one sample sequenced in a study of T cells in localized non-small cell lung cancer. Here immunoSEQ multiplex PCR was the method, and the copy in TCRdb shows in-frame clones only, minus some. The repertoire holds about 46,000 clones, with roughly 79% as singletons. The starting material was peripheral blood mononuclear cells, obtained before any cancer treatment. These receptors all stem from a man aged 35-69 years with stage III lung adenocarcinoma.

V is TRBV6-1 and J is TRBJ2-7, with D tentatively TRBD2 (5 bases). The CDR3 runs to 19 residues. CDR1 MNHNS and CDR2 SASEGT come from the germline V gene. Trimming shortened V by 4 bases and J by 2 bases, and 27 bases separated the two germline ends. In DNA, the CDR3 is TGTGCCAGCAGTGTATTCGGGTACCGCGGGCGTCTATCGGCCTACGAGCAGTACTTC. The encoded protein is CASSVFGYRGRLSAYEQYF.

This sequence joins TRBV9 and TRBJ2-3; possibly TRBD2 for D (5 bases). Trimming left V 3 bases short and J 2 bases short, with 13 bases between. CDR3 length equals 15 residues. Germline-derived CDR1 and CDR2 are SGDLS and YYNGEE. This chain's CDR3 is CASSARVAHTDTQYF. Written as DNA, the CDR3 is TGTGCCAGCAGCGCGCGGGTTGCGCACACAGATACGCAGTATTTT.

The rearrangement joins TRBV19 to TRBJ1-1; possibly TRBD1 for D (6 bases). CDR1 and CDR2 (germline): LNHDA, SQIVND (reference sequence). The length of the CDR3 is 14 residues. Trimming left V 2 bases short and J 5 bases short, with 12 bases between. The CDR3 bases are TGTGCCAGTAGTATATGGGGGCGGAATACTGAAGCTTTCTTT. Translation: CASSIWGRNTEAFF.

The CDR3 loop reads CASSFNMNTEAFF. CDR3 sequence (DNA): TGCGCCAGCAGCTTTAACATGAACACTGAAGCTTTCTTT. This rearrangement joins TRBV5-1 to TRBJ1-1, with D unclear. V lost 2 bases to trimming and J lost 0 bases, with 5 bases between them. This CDR3 has 13 amino acids. Looked up from germline, CDR1 is SGHRS and CDR2 is YFSETQ.

The rearrangement uses TRBV13 and TRBJ1-1; D perhaps matches TRBD1 (6 bases). Trimming took 3 bases from V and 1 from J, leaving 9 bases between them. Germline lookup yields CDR1 PRHDT and CDR2 FYEKMQ (reference sequence). This CDR3 is built from 14 residues. CDR3 DNA sequence: TGTGCCAGCAGCTTCCGGACAGCGAACACTGAAGCTTTCTTT. Protein: CASSFRTANTEAFF.

The V gene is TRBV14, the J gene TRBJ2-7; D might be TRBD2 (5 bases). With 7 bases removed from V and 6 bases from J, the gap between germline ends came to 13 bases. The CDR3 loop spans 12 amino acids. Germline-derived CDR1 and CDR2 are SGHDN and FVKESK. Written as DNA, the CDR3 is TGTGCCAGCAAGGACGGAGGTGGCGAGCAGTACTTC. Protein: CASKDGGGEQYF.

The V call is TRBV12-5, the J call TRBJ2-1; 7 nucleotides align to TRBD2. V shed 3 bases and J 5 bases; nucleotides not matched to a gene: 10. Germline V CDR1 and CDR2: LGHNT, FRNRAP. There are 16 residues in the CDR3. Written as DNA, the CDR3 is TGTGCTAGTGGTTTAATTTGGACTAGTCGACACAATGAGCAGTTCTTC. It is translated as CASGLIWTSRHNEQFF.

The chain links TRBV9 to TRBJ1-6; the D is unclear. Trimming cost V 1 base and J 10 bases, with 15 bases left between them. The CDR3 runs 15 residues. Germline lookup yields CDR1 SGDLS and CDR2 YYNGEE. The CDR3: CASSVSPRESSPLHF. As DNA, the CDR3 is TGTGCCAGCAGCGTATCCCCCCGGGAATCATCACCCCTCCACTTT. Based on the CDR3 plus reference TRBV9 and TRBJ1-6, the full variable domain is DSGVTQTPKHLITATGQRVTLRCSPRSGDLSVYWYQQSLDQGLQFLIQYYNGEERAKGNILERFSAQQFPDLHSELNLSSLELGDSALYFCASSVSPRESSPLHFGNGTRLTVT.

V is TRBV27 and J is TRBJ2-3; weak D call: TRBD1 (5 bases). There are 17 residues in the CDR3. Trimming cost V 4 bases and J 2 bases, with 19 bases left between them. CDR1 is MNHEY, CDR2 SMNVEV, per germline (reference sequence). This CDR3 reads CASSSKSAGFFTDTQYF. DNA of the CDR3: TGTGCCAGCAGTTCCAAATCCGCAGGGTTTTTCACAGATACGCAGTATTTT.

This clone turned up a few times. The chain carries TRBV2 and TRBJ2-3; D ambiguous. V lost 5 bases and J lost 2, with 11 bases in between. Germline-derived CDR1 and CDR2 are SNHLY and FYNNEI. This CDR3 contains 14 residues. Here the CDR3 reads CASSPTGFTDTQYF. DNA of the CDR3: TGTGCCAGCAGTCCGACCGGCTTCACAGATACGCAGTATTTT.

The rearrangement links TRBV25-1 to TRBJ1-5; D is unclear. This CDR3 is built from 14 residues. The V and J ends lost 4 bases and 2 bases respectively, with 9 bases between them. The germline V gene encodes CDR1 MGHDK and CDR2 SYGVNS. The CDR3 nucleotides are TGTGCCAGCAGTGGTGAAACAGGCAATCAGCCCCAGCATTTT. This sequence encodes CASSGETGNQPQHF.

This chain links TRBV5-1 with TRBJ1-6, with 7 bases matching TRBD1. CDR1 SGHRS and CDR2 YFSETQ come from the germline V gene. This CDR3 region has 14 residues. V lost 0 bases to trimming and J lost 7 bases; unmatched junction nucleotides: 1. CDR3 nucleotide sequence: TGCGCCAGCAGCTTGGGAGGGGGCAATTCACCCCTCCACTTT. Translated: CASSLGGGNSPLHF. Full variable domain (remainder filled in from reference TRBV5-1 and TRBJ1-6): KAGVTQTPRYLIKTRGQQVTLSCSPISGHRSVSWYQQTPGQGLQFLFEYFSETQRNKGNFPGRFSGRQFSNSRSEMNVSTLELGDSALYLCASSLGGGNSPLHFGNGTRLTVT.

The genes are TRBV25-1 and TRBJ2-7; 9 bases are shared with TRBD1. V lost 4 bases to trimming and J lost 0 bases; unmatched junction nucleotides: 4. The CDR3 is made up of 15 amino acids. Germline V gene data show CDR1 as MGHDK and CDR2 as SYGVNS. In DNA, the CDR3 is TGTGCCAGCAGTGCGGACAGGGGCCGCTCCTACGAGCAGTACTTC. Protein product: CASSADRGRSYEQYF.

The chain combines TRBV20-1 with TRBJ2-4; D remains unclear. Germline values: CDR1 DFQATT, CDR2 SNEGSKA (reference sequence). The CDR3 consists of 11 residues. V lost 4 bases to trimming and J lost 4 bases, with 5 bases between them. CDR3 DNA sequence: TGCAGTGCTACCCTAAAAAACATTCAGTACTTC. Its protein is CSATLKNIQYF.

V usage is TRBV4-1 and J usage is TRBJ2-1; 10 nucleotides align to TRBD2. The trim removed 1 base at V and 7 bases at J, leaving 7 bases unmatched. The CDR3 loop spans 16 amino acids. CDR1 MGHRA and CDR2 YSYEKL come from the germline V gene. CDR3 sequence reads: CASSQALAGVVNEQFF. As DNA, the CDR3 is TGCGCCAGCAGCCAAGCTCTAGCGGGGGTAGTTAATGAGCAGTTCTTC.